This T cell receptor (beta chain) emerged from a study of blood T cells in healthy people across ages. Germline values: CDR1 DFQATT, CDR2 SNEGSKA (reference sequence). The V end was cut by 2 bases, the J end by 0 bases, with 13 bases between. CDR3 size: 15 residues. With a J-beta primer mix and a sample-barcoded 5' primer, a second PCR ran about 7 to 11 cycles. Carrying 12 random nucleotides, a template-switch adaptor labeled each individual cDNA molecule. One entry per CDR3 protein, called by TCRdb with MiXCR from the 5' RACE reads. The sample carries 270,000 or so distinct CDR3 sequences, 25% to 30% recorded once.

Sequenced sample: blood. The clonotype comes from a woman aged 65 to 85 in good health. The genes are TRBV20-1 and TRBJ2-5; no definite D call. CDR3 region: CSARSSARYQETQYF. The CDR3 region has the DNA TGCAGTGCTAGATCTTCGGCCCGGTACCAAGAGACCCAGTACTTC.